This section outlines one T cell receptor beta chain sequence together with its context. Its antigen remains unknown. The CDR3 consists of 15 residues. Germline CDR1 and CDR2: SEHNR and FQNEAQ (reference sequence). Germline trimming cut 5 bases from V and 2 bases from J; bases unmatched to any gene: 6. Sequencing used immunoSEQ multiplex PCR; TCRdb keeps in-frame clones, though not all of them. Here the sample spans approximately 84,000 clones, 79% being singletons. Frozen-stored PBMCs produced about 2 micrograms of genomic DNA for TCR beta libraries. These data come from a study of cytotoxic CD8 clonotypes in ibrutinib-treated CLL. Study details: Enrolment comprised over ten relapsed/refractory and over 14 treatment-naive patients; 17 to 18 were IGHV unmutated. The authors obtained response samples at a median of approximately 12 months of treatment, range 6 to 36. General observations from the study: Public clonotypes were seen rarely and were contracted or stable on treatment.

The TCR sequence derives from a human donor with chronic lymphocytic leukemia. This specimen was PBMCs, taken after 12 months of ibrutinib treatment. The chain employs TRBV7-9 and TRBJ2-3; 8 positions agree with TRBD1. CDR3 nucleotide sequence: TGTGCCAGCAGCCCGCAGGGGGCGAACACAGATACGCAGTATTTT. Protein sequence: CASSPQGANTDTQYF.